This T cell receptor beta chain was obtained from a study of Graves' ophthalmopathy and Graves' hyperthyroidism. Isolation of PBMCs was performed using 9 to 10 ml of fresh peripheral blood. This clonotype has a count of ten or more. The CDR3 consists of 13 residues. The V and J ends lost 2 bases and 4 bases respectively, with 11 bases between them. CDR1 is SQVTM, CDR2 ANQGSEA, per germline. The study amplified TCR beta CDR3 regions using RNA transcripts. RT-PCR in the first round used HTBI primers; a second-round multiplex PCR followed. One entry per CDR3 protein results from TCRdb running MiXCR on the multiplex PCR reads. The table has about 400,000 distinct CDR3 sequences, around 19% seen once; the top ten hold roughly 1.6%.

This clonotype was obtained from a woman aged 18 to 35 with Graves' ophthalmopathy. The gene calls are TRBV29-1 and TRBJ2-5, with D unclear. The sequencing input was peripheral blood. CDR3 amino acids: CSVELASGETQYF. Here the CDR3 DNA reads TGCAGCGTTGAATTGGCTAGTGGAGAGACCCAGTACTTC.